The 23 T cell receptor beta chains below come from one sample, sequenced in a study of T cell responses to AZD1222 COVID-19 vaccine. The protocol was immunoSEQ multiplex PCR, while the TCRdb copy is restricted to in-frame clones and leaves out a portion. The data contain over 70,000 clones, 60% to 85% of them singletons. Sequences were derived from peripheral blood, sampled 28 days after the second dose of the MenACWY control vaccine. These TCRs come from an adult who received the MenACWY meningococcal vaccine as a control.

Concerning this clone: Given the absence of the conserved phenylalanine or tryptophan at the CDR3 end, a read error is likely. No DNA is shown, since the ends of the CDR3 on it are uncertain; the CDR3 is the one TCRdb lists. The rearrangement links TRBV5-3 to TRBJ1-2. TRBV5-3 is marked as an open reading frame, function uncertain. The CDR3 spans 10 residues, counting both ends. The CDR3 loop reads CARSLPKNSI.

The rearrangement uses TRBV2 and TRBJ2-7; unclear D gene. The CDR3 sequence is 13 residues long. Germline CDR1 SNHLY, CDR2 FYNNEI. Trimming left V 6 bases short and J 3 bases short, with 12 bases between. The CDR3 protein is CASRSHGRYEQYF. Here the CDR3 DNA reads TGTGCCAGCAGGAGCCACGGCCGCTACGAGCAGTACTTC.

The rearrangement links TRBV7-9 to TRBJ1-4; D gene uncertain. V dropped 0 bases and J dropped 8 bases, with 7 bases sitting between them. This CDR3 spans 13 amino acids. Germline V gene sequence: CDR1 SEHNR, CDR2 FQNEAQ (reference sequence). CDR3 DNA: TGTGCCAGCAGCTTAGCGGCGGGGGAAAAACTGTTTTTT. It codes for CASSLAAGEKLFF. Full variable domain (remainder filled in from reference TRBV7-9 and TRBJ1-4): DTGVSQNPRHKITKRGQNVTFRCDPISEHNRLYWYRQTLGQGPEFLTYFQNEAQLEKSRLLSDRFSAERPKGSFSTLEIQRTEQGDSAMYLCASSLAAGEKLFFGSGTQLSVL.

The chain has TRBV19 and TRBJ2-5; 14 nucleotides match TRBD2. CDR1 is LNHDA and CDR2 is SQIVND in the germline V gene (reference sequence). The CDR3 has 16 amino acids. Trimming cost V 3 bases and J 4 bases; bases outside gene matches: 4. CDR3: CASSIGTSGRGETQYF. Here the CDR3 DNA reads TGTGCCAGTAGTATTGGGACTAGCGGGAGAGGAGAGACCCAGTACTTC.

The chain has TRBV6-6 and TRBJ2-2; perhaps D is TRBD1 or TRBD2 (5 bases each). Trimming cost V 4 bases and J 0 bases, with 12 bases left between them. The CDR3 extends over 16 amino acids. Germline lookup yields CDR1 MNHNY and CDR2 SVGAGI (reference sequence). The CDR3 region is CASSLPGTPNTGELFF. CDR3 in DNA: TGTGCCAGCAGTTTACCCGGGACCCCGAACACCGGGGAGCTGTTTTTT.

The chain is built from TRBV2 and TRBJ2-3; TRBD2 matches at 10 bases. Germline CDR1 and CDR2: SNHLY and FYNNEI. The CDR3 consists of 15 residues. Germline trimming cut 5 bases from V and 9 bases from J; bases unmatched to any gene: 11. The CDR3 region is CASSFEREGIGTQYF. CDR3 sequence (DNA): TGTGCCAGCAGTTTCGAGCGGGAGGGCATAGGGACGCAGTATTTT.

This clone appeared a single time. The chain combines TRBV2 with TRBJ2-6; no clear D gene. Germline-derived CDR1 and CDR2 are SNHLY and FYNNEI. With 3 bases removed from V and 5 bases from J, the gap between germline ends came to 11 bases. This CDR3 is 15 amino acids long. This CDR3 reads CASSDNSIRANVLTF. The CDR3, as DNA: TGTGCCAGCAGTGATAACAGTATAAGGGCCAACGTCCTGACTTTC.

This chain uses TRBV5-5 with TRBJ1-5; D is unclear. The CDR3 loop spans 14 amino acids. The V end lost 0 bases, the J end lost 1 base, and 5 bases lay between the germline ends. Germline-derived CDR1 and CDR2 are SGHKS and YYEKEE (reference sequence). The CDR3 spells CASSLGWSNQPQHF. For the CDR3, the DNA is TGTGCCAGCAGCTTGGGGTGGAGCAATCAGCCCCAGCATTTT.

The V call is TRBV5-5, the J call TRBJ2-3; D remains unclear. Germline CDR1 SGHKS, CDR2 YYEKEE (reference sequence). The CDR3 covers 14 residues. V lost 2 bases and J lost 7, with 14 bases in between. In DNA, the CDR3 is TGTGCCAGCAGCTTCGATAGGTCGTACAATACGCAGTATTTT. Its translation is CASSFDRSYNTQYF.

J is TRBJ2-2 and V is TRBV2; D ambiguous. The V and J ends lost 8 bases and 4 bases respectively, with 8 bases between them. Germline values: CDR1 SNHLY, CDR2 FYNNEI. This CDR3 comprises 12 residues. The CDR3 here is CASRAFTGELFF. DNA of the CDR3: TGTGCCAGCCGGGCATTCACCGGGGAGCTGTTTTTT.

The table lists this clone with a few counts. The V call is TRBV4-1, the J call TRBJ2-1; tentative D call: TRBD2 (6 bases). From germline, CDR1 is MGHRA and CDR2 YSYEKL. This CDR3 is built from 18 residues. The V and J ends lost 1 base and 4 bases respectively, with 20 bases between them. The CDR3 sequence: CASSQVRGGLRSYNEQFF. For the CDR3, the DNA is TGCGCCAGCAGCCAAGTAAGGGGAGGCCTCCGCAGTTACAATGAGCAGTTCTTC.

The genes are TRBV19 and TRBJ1-1; D is ambiguous. Looked up from germline, CDR1 is LNHDA and CDR2 is SQIVND (reference sequence). V dropped 3 bases and J dropped 5 bases, with 13 bases sitting between them. The CDR3 totals 14 residues. This CDR3 is CASSMARIGTEAFF. In nucleotides, the CDR3 is TGTGCCAGTAGTATGGCAAGAATTGGGACTGAAGCTTTCTTT.

The chain couples TRBV5-1 to TRBJ1-2; TRBD1 agrees at 7 bases. After removal of 3 bases from V and 2 bases from J, the junction contained 7 bases not matched to a gene. CDR3 length: 15 amino acids. In germline, CDR1 is SGHRS, CDR2 YFSETQ. CDR3 sequence (DNA): TGCGCCAGCAGCTCCCAGGCAGGGGGGAACTATGGCTACACCTTC. This translates into CASSSQAGGNYGYTF. The full variable domain, completed using reference TRBV5-1 and TRBJ1-2, is KAGVTQTPRYLIKTRGQQVTLSCSPISGHRSVSWYQQTPGQGLQFLFEYFSETQRNKGNFPGRFSGRQFSNSRSEMNVSTLELGDSALYLCASSSQAGGNYGYTFGSGTRLTVV.

The rearrangement uses TRBV9 and TRBJ2-1, with unresolved D. Trimming stripped 5 bases from V and 0 bases from J, with 12 bases between. CDR3 size: 15 residues. Per the germline V gene, CDR1 is SGDLS and CDR2 is YYNGEE. The CDR3 reads CASSLDLSSYNEQFF. Written as DNA, the CDR3 is TGTGCCAGCAGTCTTGATCTGAGCTCCTACAATGAGCAGTTCTTC.

This clone was observed a single time. The chain employs TRBV2 and TRBJ1-1; D gene uncertain. V dropped 5 bases and J dropped 2 bases, with 9 bases sitting between them. Germline CDR1 SNHLY, CDR2 FYNNEI. The CDR3 is 13 amino acids. In DNA form, the CDR3 reads TGTGCCAGCAGTCGGACCCACAACACTGAAGCTTTCTTT. It encodes CASSRTHNTEAFF.

This chain connects TRBV7-8 to TRBJ1-6; D gene uncertain. Germline CDR1 is SGHVS and CDR2 is FQNEAQ. Trimming removed 2 bases at V and 6 bases at J, with 8 bases between. This CDR3 contains 14 residues. The CDR3: CASSLQEGNSPLHF. CDR3 DNA: TGTGCCAGCAGCTTACAGGAGGGTAATTCACCCCTCCACTTT.

The chain employs TRBV2 and TRBJ1-6; D is unclear. V was clipped by 5 bases and J by 6 bases, with 8 bases between them. Per the germline V gene, CDR1 is SNHLY and CDR2 is FYNNEI. CDR3 length equals 13 residues. DNA for the CDR3: TGTGCCAGCAGTCAGGCCCCTAATTCACCCCTCCACTTT. Translating gives CASSQAPNSPLHF.

V usage is TRBV5-1 and J usage is TRBJ1-1; TRBD1 aligns across 7 bases. The ends lost 4 bases at V and 5 bases at J; junction bases unmatched: 5. The CDR3 length is 13 residues. Germline CDR1 and CDR2: SGHRS and YFSETQ. The CDR3 region is CASSPQGGTEAFF. The CDR3 region has the DNA TGCGCCAGCAGCCCCCAGGGGGGTACTGAAGCTTTCTTT.

The gene calls are TRBV21-1 and TRBJ1-2. TRBV21-1 is given as a pseudogene. This CDR3 spans 14 amino acids. CDR3 in amino acids: CATLRLGVPYGYTF. As DNA, the CDR3 is TGTGCCACCTTGAGATTAGGCGTACCCTATGGCTACACCTTC.

This clone was found a few times. The J gene is TRBJ2-2, the V gene TRBV7-2; 11 bases fit TRBD1. V was pared by 4 bases and J by 6 bases, with 13 bases of the junction left unmatched. From germline, CDR1 is SGHTA and CDR2 FQGNSA. This CDR3 region has 18 residues. This chain's CDR3 is CASSSSVGTGGRAGELFF. The CDR3 DNA sequence: TGTGCCAGCAGCTCATCAGTGGGGACAGGGGGGAGAGCCGGGGAGCTGTTTTTT.

The CDR3 DNA reads as TGCGCCAGCAGCTACAGGGACTCCCTTCCTGGACACGAGCAGTACTTC. Its protein product is CASSYRDSLPGHEQYF. The J gene is TRBJ2-7, the V gene TRBV5-1, with D perhaps assigned TRBD1 or TRBD2 (6 bases each). The V and J ends lost 3 bases and 5 bases respectively, with 21 bases between them. Germline V gives CDR1 SGHRS, CDR2 YFSETQ. This CDR3 has 16 amino acids. Looking up the rest from reference TRBV5-1 and TRBJ2-7 gives the full variable domain: KAGVTQTPRYLIKTRGQQVTLSCSPISGHRSVSWYQQTPGQGLQFLFEYFSETQRNKGNFPGRFSGRQFSNSRSEMNVSTLELGDSALYLCASSYRDSLPGHEQYFGPGTRLTVT.

J is TRBJ2-7 and V is TRBV6-2 or TRBV6-3; a weak D match, TRBD2 (7 bases). Between the trimmed V and J ends, which lost 0 bases and 6 bases, there was a span of 27 bases. CDR3 length: 19 amino acids. Germline V CDR1 and CDR2: MNHEY, SVGEGT. In nucleotides, the CDR3 is TGTGCCAGCAGTTACTCGAAGGTAGCGGGCGATCTCCTAGGGGGCGAGCAGTACTTC. This gives the protein CASSYSKVAGDLLGGEQYF.

The V and J genes are TRBV29-1 and TRBJ1-1, with TRBD1 as a possible D gene (5 bases). V lost 5 bases and J lost 1, with 8 bases in between. Germline V gene data show CDR1 as SQVTM and CDR2 as ANQGSEA. CDR3 length: 12 amino acids. The CDR3 reads CSVWDGNTEAFF. The CDR3 DNA reads TGCAGCGTTTGGGACGGGAACACTGAAGCTTTCTTT.